The sequence of this T cell receptor (beta chain) was determined in a study of human T cells and chemical hapten exposure. This clonotype was detected only a few times. Time point indicated: patch test 3, about 24 weeks after DPC sensitization. The treatment: therapeutic diphenylcyclopropenone sensitization with weekly scalp DPC. Someone pulled total RNA out of unfractionated whole blood. Samples of blood were obtained prior to the application of each patch test. TCRdb reprocessed the RACE reads via MiXCR and lists one record per CDR3 protein. In the table there are fewer than 50,000 distinct CDR3 sequences, 8% to 10% of which are singletons. The CDR3 is 15 residues long. The ends were cut back, 1 base at V and 6 bases at J, with 14 bases in the middle. From germline, CDR1 is SGHTS and CDR2 YDEGEE.

The starting material was whole blood, obtained in connection with sensitization to the hapten diphenylcyclopropenone (DPC). The rearrangement uses TRBV5-8 and TRBJ2-1; a possible D gene is TRBD1 (5 bases). This receptor was identified in a man between 45 and 60 years old with alopecia areata. Some clones in this sample may be carry-over from other donors' samples. The CDR3 spells CASSLWLGQVNEQFF. Written as DNA, the CDR3 is TGTGCCAGCAGCTTGTGGTTGGGGCAGGTCAATGAGCAGTTCTTC.